The present T cell receptor beta chain was sequenced within a study of early T cells in non-severe SARS-CoV-2 infection (dated by TCRdb to the early 2020s). About the study as a whole: Because TCR sequencing was done on bulk RNA from unsorted whole blood, the alpha and beta chains could not be paired.

Set within a cohort of healthcare workers in London, UK, this nested case-control study involved weekly PCR testing of nasopharyngeal swabs along with blood sampling. Healthcare workers were recruited during the week of the UK lockdown, between 23 and 31 March 2020, and followed weekly for up to roughly 15 weeks. Preparation of the library involved 5' RACE. Data came from a NextSeq 500. In the TCR library protocol, unique molecular identifiers were attached to individual cDNA molecules to correct for PCR bias and sequencing error. Both TCR alpha and beta chains were sequenced, and tight co-correlation was observed between alpha and beta sequence abundances in each sample. Per the source publication's procedure: Decombinator V4 was used to annotate the V gene, J gene and CDR3 of the TCR sequences. Expanded TCRs were defined as changing significantly between any two time points under a Poisson model with p below 0.0001. Abundances of TCRs were expressed as counts per million after normalisation to the total number of TCRs sequenced in each sample. TRAV1-2 paired with TRAJ12, TRAJ20 or TRAJ33 defined MAIT TCRs, while TRAV10 paired with TRAJ18 defined iNKT TCRs. VDJdb, accessed 1 November 2021, was searched for CMV, EBV and SARS-CoV-2 annotated TCRs, excluding TCRs annotated for multiple antigens. The raw public reads went through TCRdb reprocessing: fastp at Q25, MiXCR clone calling, in-frame beta chains kept. Here each entry gathers all rows of one CDR3 protein and keeps the most common genes and DNA. TCRdb's processing, not the authors' own work, is the source of the V and J calls. The sample table holds 70,000 to 85,000 distinct CDR3 sequences, of which more than 10% were seen once. The ten largest make up around 15% of the sample.

What the research found in general, with its limitations: VDJdb matching was skewed toward anti-spike CD8 responses, so virus-specific expansions were likely underestimated and private and CD4 specificities were missed.

This clonotype was observed a few times. It has no known antigen specificity. Base qualities are not at hand, and no much larger clone is one base apart. The germline V gene gives CDR1 as SGHRS and CDR2 as YFSETQ. At the junction V is shortened by 4 bases and J by 7 bases, with 23 bases in between. Reading from cysteine to phenylalanine, the CDR3 counts 16 amino acids. Only CDR3 DNA is held: 48 bases, read in frame from base 1. The sample here was whole blood, taken at baseline. The sequence was obtained from an adult who was a healthcare worker with PCR-confirmed SARS-CoV-2 infection or an uninfected control (not recorded which). The donor label of this sample is uncertain. The sequence is built from TRBV5-1 and TRBJ1-1; D gene: possibly TRBD1, on 6 matching bases. The DNA sequence reads TGCGCCAGCAGCCTGGCAGGACAGCTGTTTGATTTTGAAGCTTTCTTT. Translated, this gives CASSLAGQLFDFEAFF. Reference TRBV5-1 and TRBJ1-1 proteins supply the regions before and after the CDR3; the full variable domain is: KAGVTQTPRYLIKTRGQQVTLSCSPISGHRSVSWYQQTPGQGLQFLFEYFSETQRNKGNFPGRFSGRQFSNSRSEMNVSTLELGDSALYLCASSLAGQLFDFEAFFGQGTRLTVV.